This entry lists 23 T cell receptor beta chains sequenced from one sample in a study of blood T cells in healthy people across ages. The second PCR ran about 6 to 11 cycles with a sample-barcoded 5' primer and J-beta primers. One entry per CDR3 protein results from TCRdb running MiXCR on the 5' RACE reads. Among nearly 1 million distinct CDR3 sequences, roughly half were seen once, and the ten largest hold over 20%. Sample: blood. The receptors stem from a woman between 55 and 75 years old in good health.

The chain recombines TRBV4-1 with TRBJ2-2, with a weak D call TRBD2 (6 bases). The CDR3 has 16 residues. The germline V and J ends were trimmed by 2 bases and 1 base, with 11 bases remaining between them. The germline V gene has CDR1 MGHRA and CDR2 YSYEKL. CDR3 sequence reads: CASSQKGTWNTGELFF. CDR3 bases: TGCGCCAGCAGCCAAAAGGGGACTTGGAACACCGGGGAGCTGTTTTTT.

Turning to this clonotype: A much larger clone is a single base away; this may be a read error. This chain connects TRBV12-3 or TRBV12-4 to TRBJ2-1; TRBD2 might be the D (5 bases). V dropped 5 bases and J dropped 10 bases, with 12 bases sitting between them. This CDR3 region has 12 residues. In DNA, the CDR3 is TGTGCCAGCAGTCTTCCAACGGGGGAGCAGTTCTTC. It encodes CASSLPTGEQFF.

There are a few counts of this clonotype. The CDR3 loop is CASSLELPLAGDTDTQYF. The CDR3 nucleotides are TGTGCCAGCAGCTTAGAACTACCCCTAGCGGGAGACACAGATACGCAGTATTTT. The V gene is TRBV7-6, the J gene TRBJ2-3; 10 nucleotides align to TRBD2. CDR1 is SGHVS, CDR2 FNYEAQ, per germline. The junction had 9 bases not matched to a gene; V was cut back by 1 base and J by 2 bases. The CDR3 is 18 amino acids.

The gene calls are TRBV11-2 and TRBJ1-2, with 7 bases lining up with TRBD1. Germline loops: CDR1 SGHAT, CDR2 FQNNGV. V shed 1 base, J shed 7 bases, and the junction held 6 bases outside the gene matches. The CDR3 is 14 amino acids. For the CDR3, the DNA is TGTGCCAGCAGCTTAGTGATCCAGGGGGGTGGCTACACCTTC. This sequence encodes CASSLVIQGGGYTF.

The rearrangement joins TRBV4-1 to TRBJ2-1; no definite D call. The CDR3 has 12 amino acids. Between the trimmed V and J ends, which lost 1 base and 12 bases, there was a span of 10 bases. Per germline, CDR1 MGHRA and CDR2 YSYEKL. CDR3 in DNA: TGCGCCAGCAGCCAAGGAGAAATAGGGCAGTTCTTC. Its translation is CASSQGEIGQFF.

A few counts support this clonotype. The V call is TRBV20-1, the J call TRBJ2-7; 8 nucleotides match TRBD2. There are 15 residues in the CDR3. Unmatched junction bases numbered 11, after V lost 3 bases and J lost 4 bases. In germline, CDR1 is DFQATT, CDR2 SNEGSKA (reference sequence). In DNA form, the CDR3 reads TGCAGTGCTAGGGGTAGCGGGGCCTCCTTATACGAGCAGTACTTC. It yields the protein CSARGSGASLYEQYF.

In its sample, this clonotype was seen a few times. The chain couples TRBV20-1 to TRBJ1-5; D not resolved. The germline CDR1 and CDR2 sequences are DFQATT and SNEGSKA (reference sequence). This CDR3 is built from 13 residues. The V end lost 4 bases, the J end lost 0 bases, and 7 bases lay between the germline ends. The CDR3: CSATPPSNQPQHF. In DNA form, the CDR3 reads TGCAGTGCTACCCCTCCTAGCAATCAGCCCCAGCATTTT.

This chain links TRBV9 with TRBJ2-3; weak D call: TRBD2 (5 bases). Trimming left V 3 bases short and J 6 bases short, with 17 bases between. The germline V gene has CDR1 SGDLS and CDR2 YYNGEE. This CDR3 spans 15 amino acids. CDR3 amino acids: CASSAVGPSSDTQYF. The CDR3 DNA follows: TGTGCCAGCAGCGCCGTAGGGCCTAGCTCGGATACGCAGTATTTT.

The chain combines TRBV20-1 with TRBJ1-5, with D perhaps matching TRBD1 (5 bases). CDR1 is DFQATT, CDR2 SNEGSKA, per germline (reference sequence). The V and J ends lost 3 bases and 2 bases respectively, with 14 bases between them. The CDR3 runs to 15 residues. CDR3 protein: CSASIQGRGNQPQHF. The CDR3, as DNA: TGCAGTGCTAGTATTCAGGGTAGGGGCAATCAGCCCCAGCATTTT.

Concerning this clonotype: At one of its ends the junction is not consistent with the germline gene, which may arise from a read error. The chain is built from TRBV7-2 and TRBJ1-1; D is uncertain. The germline CDR1 and CDR2 sequences are SGHTA and FQGNSA. This CDR3 region has 13 residues. The CDR3, as DNA: TGTGCCAGCAGACTCTATACAAACACTGGAGCTTTCTTT. This encodes CASRLYTNTGAFF.

The gene calls are TRBV3-1 and TRBJ2-4; 7 nucleotides match TRBD1. The DNA matches TRBJ2-7 better at its end, which makes the J call doubtful. CDR3 length: 13 amino acids. The germline V gene has CDR1 LGHDT and CDR2 YNNKEL (reference sequence). The CDR3 sequence: CASSRARGSEQYF. The CDR3 coding sequence is TGTGCCAGCAGCCGGGCCAGGGGGTCCGAGCAGTACTTC.

The chain uses TRBV27 and TRBJ1-6; D uncertain. The V end lost 7 bases, the J end lost 8 bases, and 15 bases lay between the germline ends. The germline gives CDR1 MNHEY, CDR2 SMNVEV (reference sequence). The CDR3 totals 14 residues. CDR3 in amino acids: CASIPGDGDSPLHF. The CDR3 nucleotides are TGTGCCAGCATCCCGGGCGATGGGGATTCACCCCTCCACTTT.

This clonotype occurred a few times. This rearrangement joins TRBV12-3 or TRBV12-4 to TRBJ2-7, with 7 bases that match TRBD1. J lost 1 base, V lost 6 bases, and 6 bases had no gene match. The CDR3 extends over 14 amino acids. CDR3 in DNA: TGTGCCAGCAGGCCCCGGGACAGTTCCTACGAGCAGTACTTC. Translation: CASRPRDSSYEQYF.

V gene TRBV7-9 combines with J gene TRBJ2-4; 10 bases agree with TRBD1. The end of the DNA aligns better with TRBJ2-7, so the J call may be wrong. The CDR3 runs 14 residues. Germline loops: CDR1 SEHNR, CDR2 FQNEAQ (reference sequence). The CDR3 here is CASSRTGTGDEQYF. Here the CDR3 DNA reads TGTGCCAGCAGCCGCACCGGGACAGGGGACGAGCAGTACTTC.

The rearrangement joins TRBV18 to TRBJ2-5, with D maybe TRBD2 (6 bases). This CDR3 region has 15 residues. The V end was cut by 3 bases, the J end by 3 bases, with 14 bases between. The germline gives CDR1 KGHSH, CDR2 LQKENI. CDR3: CASSPRTTGKETQYF. As DNA, the CDR3 is TGTGCCAGCTCACCCCGGACTACCGGTAAAGAGACCCAGTACTTC. Full variable domain (outside the CDR3, taken from reference TRBV18 and TRBJ2-5): NAGVMQNPRHLVRRRGQEARLRCSPMKGHSHVYWYRQLPEEGLKFMVYLQKENIIDESGMPKERFSAEFPKEGPSILRIQQVVRGDSAAYFCASSPRTTGKETQYFGPGTRLLVL.

The chain is built from TRBV9 and TRBJ2-7; 8 bases fit TRBD1. CDR3 length: 16 residues. The V and J ends lost 6 bases and 4 bases, in that order; junction bases with no gene match: 15. Germline CDR1 and CDR2: SGDLS and YYNGEE. CDR3 sequence: CASNLLGQGGLYEQYF. CDR3 coding DNA: TGTGCCAGCAATCTACTCGGACAGGGCGGGTTGTACGAGCAGTACTTC.

This chain links TRBV24-1 with TRBJ2-7, with D perhaps matching TRBD1 or TRBD2 (5 bases each). V shed 4 bases and J shed 1 base, with 13 bases lying between them. The V gene's germline CDR1 is KGHDR and CDR2 SFDVKD. The length of the CDR3 is 15 residues. The CDR3 coding sequence is TGTGCCACCAGTGACGGGACGCTAGAGTCCTACGAGCAGTACTTC. This encodes CATSDGTLESYEQYF.

This chain joins TRBV7-2 and TRBJ1-4, with D maybe TRBD1 (5 bases). V was clipped by 5 bases and J by 8 bases, with 18 bases between them. The germline CDR1 and CDR2 sequences are SGHTA and FQGNSA. The CDR3 covers 15 residues. CDR3 coding DNA: TGTGCCAGCAGCCCGAAGGGGTCCTTCGGAGAAAAACTGTTTTTT. It specifies CASSPKGSFGEKLFF.

The chain has TRBV4-1 and TRBJ2-7, with no clear D. The CDR3 runs to 14 residues. V lost 3 bases to trimming and J lost 0 bases, with 9 bases between them. Germline values: CDR1 MGHRA, CDR2 YSYEKL. This CDR3 is CASSHVAASYEQYF. CDR3 in DNA: TGCGCCAGCAGCCACGTAGCTGCCTCCTACGAGCAGTACTTC.

The chain couples TRBV10-3 to TRBJ2-7; D unclear. The CDR3 has 13 amino acids. Deletions cut 6 bases from V and 4 bases from J, with 13 bases between. Germline values: CDR1 ENHRY, CDR2 SYGVKD. As DNA, the CDR3 is TGTGCCATCAGCCCTGCCGGTGCGTACGAGCAGTACTTC. This translates into CAISPAGAYEQYF.

The CDR3 sequence is CASSINSARNSPLHF. The CDR3 DNA reads as TGTGCCAGCAGCATCAATTCGGCGCGTAATTCACCCCTCCACTTT. The chain is built from TRBV7-9 and TRBJ1-6; D gene ambiguous. In germline, CDR1 is SEHNR, CDR2 FQNEAQ (reference sequence). V shed 5 bases and J shed 6 bases, with 14 bases lying between them. The CDR3 has 15 amino acids.

The DNA of the CDR3 is TGTGCCAGCAGCCTCACAGGGGAGACTGAAGCTTTCTTT. Residues: CASSLTGETEAFF. The gene calls are TRBV7-2 and TRBJ1-1; TRBD1 matches at 7 bases. CDR3 length: 13 amino acids. V lost 5 bases, J lost 5 bases, and 5 bases stayed unmatched. Per the germline V gene, CDR1 is SGHTA and CDR2 is FQGNSA.

This clonotype was found a few times. Here the CDR3 reads CASSPRTSGRWFF. The CDR3 nucleotides are TGCGCCAGCAGCCCAAGGACTAGCGGCAGGTGGTTCTTC. The V call is TRBV5-1, the J call TRBJ2-1, with TRBD2 matching over 10 bases. There are 13 residues in the CDR3. Germline assignment: CDR1 SGHRS and CDR2 YFSETQ. The V gene end was trimmed by 4 bases and the J gene end by 15 bases; junction bases not matched to a gene: 10.